This is a list of T cell receptor beta chains from one sample in a study of shared clonotypes between healthy human individuals. The assay was immunoSEQ multiplex PCR, and TCRdb's table has in-frame clones only and misses some. Among 550,000 to 850,000 clones listed, around 74% were seen once. Sample: memory CD4+ T cells sorted from blood. The receptors here all came from a woman in her twenties or thirties in good health. The CDR3 runs from the conserved cysteine through the conserved F or W. The order of the fields is clone size, CDR3 length, V gene, J gene, D gene, CDR3 DNA, CDR3 protein. D genes are given only for firm matches. Clone sizes are given selectively: once, few, many, or a class where the clone is expanded.

.	13	TRBV28	TRBJ1-5	.	TGTGCCAGCAGCCCTGATAGCAATCAGCCCCAGCATTTT	CASSPDSNQPQHF
.	12	TRBV11-2	TRBJ2-7	.	TGTGCCAGCAGAAAGGAGACGGCAGAGCAGTACTTC	CASRKETAEQYF
many	15	TRBV2	TRBJ1-5	.	TGTGCCAGCAGAGAGGACAAGGGGGTGGCTCAGCCCCAGCATTTT	CASREDKGVAQPQHF
.	15	TRBV29-1	TRBJ2-3	TRBD1	TGCAGCGTCGCTGCCGGGACAGGGTTAACAGATACGCAGTATTTT	CSVAAGTGLTDTQYF
once	13	TRBV6-6	TRBJ2-6	.	TGTGCCAGCACCCGAGGAGGGGCCAACGTCCTGACTTTC	CASTRGGANVLTF
.	14	TRBV5-1	TRBJ1-4	TRBD1	TGCGCCAGCAGCTCCGGGACAGGGGAAGAAAAACTGTTTTTT	CASSSGTGEEKLFF
.	15	TRBV5-1	TRBJ1-4	TRBD1	TGCGCCAGCACGGGACAGGGTATTGGTAATGAAAAACTGTTTTTT	CASTGQGIGNEKLFF
.	13	TRBV4-2	TRBJ1-2	.	TGTGCCAGCAGCCAAGCGGGGGGAGATGGCTACACCTTC	CASSQAGGDGYTF
.	15	TRBV19	TRBJ2-7	.	TGTGCCAGTAGCAACCAGGGGACGGGATCCTACGAGCAGTACTTC	CASSNQGTGSYEQYF
.	16	TRBV4-1	TRBJ1-5	.	TGCGCCAGCAGCCAAGGGCTGGCCAGGGCGGCTCAGCCCCAGCATTTT	CASSQGLARAAQPQHF
many	15	TRBV5-4	TRBJ1-3	.	TGTGCCAGCAGCTTGGACCTAACAACTGGAAACACCATATATTTT	CASSLDLTTGNTIYF
.	11	TRBV2	TRBJ2-2	.	TGTGCCAGCAGGGATCCCGGGGAGCTGTTTTTT	CASRDPGELFF
.	17	TRBV4-2	TRBJ2-2	TRBD2	TGTGCCAGCAGCCAAGAAAATTTAGGGAGGGACACCGGGGAGCTGTTTTTT	CASSQENLGRDTGELFF
few	14	TRBV6-1	TRBJ1-2	.	TGTGCCAGCAGTGAAGCGGCAGGGGCGGGTGGCTACACCTTC	CASSEAAGAGGYTF
.	13	TRBV6-5	TRBJ2-3	.	TGTGCCAGCAGTGGCACAGGCACAGATACGCAGTATTTT	CASSGTGTDTQYF
.	16	TRBV5-1	TRBJ2-3	.	TGCGCCAGCAGCTTGTCGCAGGGCCCTGGCACAGATACGCAGTATTTT	CASSLSQGPGTDTQYF
.	16	TRBV11-2	TRBJ2-2	.	TGTGCCAGCAGCTTAGATAGGGCTAGTCTCCACGGGGAGCTGTTTTTT	CASSLDRASLHGELFF
.	16	TRBV5-1	TRBJ2-1	TRBD2	TGCGCCAGCAGCAAACCGGGACTAGCGGGAGATAGTGAGCAGTTCTTC	CASSKPGLAGDSEQFF
.	15	TRBV7-6	TRBJ2-5	TRBD1	TGTGCCAGCAGCCATCGGACAGGGGGAATGGAGACCCAGTACTTC	CASSHRTGGMETQYF
few	14	TRBV21-1	TRBJ1-5	.	TGTGCCAGCAGCCCACAGGGGGCGAATCAGCCCCAGCATTTT	CASSPQGANQPQHF
.	16	TRBV28	TRBJ2-1	TRBD2	TGTGCCAGCAGTCCCCCCGGACTAGCGGGAGGGAATGAGCAGTTCTTC	CASSPPGLAGGNEQFF
.	13	TRBV6-6	TRBJ1-1	TRBD1	TGTGCCAGCAGCAGGGGGGAGAACACTGAAGCTTTCTTT	CASSRGENTEAFF
few	13	TRBV7-9	TRBJ1-4	.	TGTGCCAGCAGCCAAAGACTACCTGGGCGGCTGTTTTTT	CASSQRLPGRLFF
.	15	TRBV2	TRBJ2-2	TRBD2	TGTGCCAGCAGGTTACGGGAGGGTTGGACCGGGGAGCTGTTTTTT	CASRLREGWTGELFF
few	14	TRBV7-8	TRBJ2-3	.	TGTGCCAGCAGCTTAGAGGGACGAACAGATACGCAGTATTTT	CASSLEGRTDTQYF
.	16	TRBV28	TRBJ2-1	TRBD2	TGTGCCAGCAGGGGGACTAGCGGGAGGGCTTACAATGAGCAGTTCTTC	CASRGTSGRAYNEQFF
.	13	TRBV28	TRBJ2-3	TRBD2	TGTGCCAGCAGTTTGGACGGCGGGACTAGCGGATATTTT	CASSLDGGTSGYF
.	14	TRBV30	TRBJ2-5	TRBD2	TGTGCCTGGAGTCGACTAGCGGTGCAAGAGACCCAGTACTTC	CAWSRLAVQETQYF
few	18	TRBV25-1	TRBJ2-1	TRBD2	TGTGCCAGCAGTGTCTCAAACAAAACTAGCGGGGATTACAATGAGCAGTTCTTC	CASSVSNKTSGDYNEQFF
.	13	TRBV10-1	TRBJ1-1	TRBD1	TGCGCCAGCAGTCGACAGGGGGACACTGAAGCTTTCTTT	CASSRQGDTEAFF
few	16	TRBV11-2	TRBJ2-7	TRBD2	TGTGCCAGCAGCTCCGGACTAGCGGGAGTTCTCGGGGAGCAGTACTTC	CASSSGLAGVLGEQYF
.	16	TRBV4-2	TRBJ2-7	.	TGTGCCAGCAGCCAAGATGAATCCAAGGGGTTCAGGGAGCAGTACTTC	CASSQDESKGFREQYF
few	15	TRBV27	TRBJ1-3	.	TGTGCCAGCAGTTCCCGACAAACTTCTGGAAACACCATATATTTT	CASSSRQTSGNTIYF
.	17	TRBV11-2	TRBJ2-3	.	TGTGCCAGCAGCTTAGATCGAGACCAGGGGGGTGTCGATACGCAGTATTTT	CASSLDRDQGGVDTQYF
.	11	TRBV29-1	TRBJ1-1	.	TGCAGCGTTGGGACGGACACTGAAGCTTTCTTT	CSVGTDTEAFF
.	14	TRBV6-1	TRBJ2-7	.	TGTGCCAGCACCCCGCTCTTGGTCTCCTACGAGCAGTACTTC	CASTPLLVSYEQYF